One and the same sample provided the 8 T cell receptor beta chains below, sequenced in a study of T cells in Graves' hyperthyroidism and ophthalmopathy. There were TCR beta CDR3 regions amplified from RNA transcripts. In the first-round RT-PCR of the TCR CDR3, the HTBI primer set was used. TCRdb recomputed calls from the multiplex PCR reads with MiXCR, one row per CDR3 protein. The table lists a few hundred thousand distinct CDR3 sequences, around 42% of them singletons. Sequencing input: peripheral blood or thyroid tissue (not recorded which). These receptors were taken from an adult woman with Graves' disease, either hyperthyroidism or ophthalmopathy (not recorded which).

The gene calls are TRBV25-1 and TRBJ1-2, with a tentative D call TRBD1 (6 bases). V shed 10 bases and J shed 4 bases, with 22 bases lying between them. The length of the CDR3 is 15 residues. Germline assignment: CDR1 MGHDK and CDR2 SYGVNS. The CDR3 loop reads CATNQAPIQGYGYTF. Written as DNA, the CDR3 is TGTGCCACCAACCAGGCTCCTATACAGGGCTATGGCTACACCTTC.

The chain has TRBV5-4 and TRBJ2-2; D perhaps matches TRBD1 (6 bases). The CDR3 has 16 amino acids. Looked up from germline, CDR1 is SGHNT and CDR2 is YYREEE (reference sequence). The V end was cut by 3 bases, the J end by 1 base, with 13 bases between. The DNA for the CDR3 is TGTGCCAGCAGCTCCGCCTTGGACAGGAACACCGGGGAGCTGTTTTTT. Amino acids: CASSSALDRNTGELFF.

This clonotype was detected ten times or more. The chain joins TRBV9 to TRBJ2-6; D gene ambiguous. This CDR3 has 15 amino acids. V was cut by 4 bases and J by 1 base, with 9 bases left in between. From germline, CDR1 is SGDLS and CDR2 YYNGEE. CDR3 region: CASSPGQSGANVLTF. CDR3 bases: TGTGCCAGCAGCCCGGGCCAATCTGGGGCCAACGTCCTGACTTTC.

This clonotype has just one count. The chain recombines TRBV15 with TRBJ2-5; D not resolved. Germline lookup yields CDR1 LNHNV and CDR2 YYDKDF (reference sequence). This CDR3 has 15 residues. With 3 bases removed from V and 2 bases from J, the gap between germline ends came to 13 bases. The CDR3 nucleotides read TGTGCCACCAGCAGTCGAAGACTCTGGCAAGAGACCCAGTACTTC. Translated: CATSSRRLWQETQYF.

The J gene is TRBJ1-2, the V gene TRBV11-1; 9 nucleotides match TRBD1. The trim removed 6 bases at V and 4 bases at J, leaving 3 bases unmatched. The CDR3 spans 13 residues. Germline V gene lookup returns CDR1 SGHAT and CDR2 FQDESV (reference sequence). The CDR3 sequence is CASSGQGSYGYTF. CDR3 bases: TGTGCCAGCAGTGGACAGGGGAGCTATGGCTACACCTTC.

The CDR3 DNA reads as TGTGCCATCAGTGAACGGCAGGGGGAGCCTGGAAACACCATATATTTT. Translated, it gives CAISERQGEPGNTIYF. J is TRBJ1-3 and V is TRBV10-3; 7 nucleotides align to TRBD1. The germline gives CDR1 ENHRY, CDR2 SYGVKD. This CDR3 region has 16 residues. V gave up 3 bases and J gave up 2 bases; unmatched junction bases: 7.

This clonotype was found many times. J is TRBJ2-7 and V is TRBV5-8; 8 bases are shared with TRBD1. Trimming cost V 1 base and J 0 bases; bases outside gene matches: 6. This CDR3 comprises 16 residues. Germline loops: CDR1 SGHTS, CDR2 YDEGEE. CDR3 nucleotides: TGTGCCAGCAGCTTGACCCTGACAGGGGACTCCTACGAGCAGTACTTC. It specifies CASSLTLTGDSYEQYF. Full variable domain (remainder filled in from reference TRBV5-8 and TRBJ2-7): EAGVTQSPTHLIKTRGQQATLRCSPISGHTSVYWYQQALGLGLQFLLWYDEGEERNRGNFPPRFSGRQFPNYSSELNVNALELEDSALYLCASSLTLTGDSYEQYFGPGTRLTVT.

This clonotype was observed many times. The CDR3: CASSPLGQLQETQYF. Here the CDR3 DNA reads TGTGCCAGCAGCCCCCTCGGACAGTTGCAAGAGACCCAGTACTTC. The rearrangement links TRBV7-9 to TRBJ2-5; TRBD1 is a possible D gene (6 bases). There are 15 residues in the CDR3. Germline V gene sequence: CDR1 SEHNR, CDR2 FQNEAQ (reference sequence). Trimming removed 5 bases at V and 2 bases at J, with 15 bases between.